This is a list of T cell receptor beta chains from one sample in a study of Ad26.COV2.S vaccination and SARS-CoV-2 variants. Produced via immunoSEQ multiplex PCR; TCRdb's table is partial and in-frame only. The table shows about 680,000 clones, with approximately 88% occurring only once. The sequencing used peripheral blood, collected in a trial of Ad26.COV2.S vaccine versus placebo. The receptors were sampled from a person aged 18-65 years who received the Ad26.COV2.S COVID-19 vaccine or a placebo. CDR3s include the opening cysteine and the closing phenylalanine or tryptophan. Fields, in order: J gene, clone size, V gene, D gene, CDR3 length, CDR3 protein, CDR3 DNA. A D gene is named only where the DNA matches it firmly. A clone size is listed for some rows: how often the clone was seen (once, few, many), or a class if it is expanded.

TRBJ1-3 | once | TRBV5-6 | NA | 13 | CASSPGSGNTIYF | TGTGCCAGCAGCCCGGGGAGCGGAAACACCATATATTTT
TRBJ1-5 | NA | TRBV24-1 | TRBD1 | 16 | CATSDSGGSGNQPQHF | TGTGCCACCAGTGATTCAGGGGGCTCGGGCAATCAGCCCCAGCATTTT
TRBJ2-5 | once | TRBV7-9 | NA | 13 | CASSFQGEETQYF | TGTGCCAGCAGCTTTCAAGGGGAAGAGACCCAGTACTTC
TRBJ1-6 | NA | TRBV6-5 | NA | 14 | CASSPHQNNSPLHF | TGTGCCAGCAGTCCCCACCAGAATAATTCACCCCTCCACTTT
TRBJ1-4 | NA | TRBV15 | NA | 14 | CATSKSLVNEKLFF | TGTGCCACCAGCAAGAGTCTAGTTAATGAAAAACTGTTTTTT
TRBJ2-7 | NA | TRBV6-5 | TRBD1 | 14 | CASSLGQGPYEQYF | TGTGCCAGCAGTCTCGGACAGGGCCCCTACGAGCAGTACTTC
TRBJ2-5 | NA | TRBV18 | NA | 13 | CASSPRGGETQYF | TGTGCCAGCTCACCAAGGGGGGGAGAGACCCAGTACTTC
TRBJ1-1 | NA | TRBV2 | NA | 11 | CASRINTEAFF | TGTGCCAGCAGAATTAACACTGAAGCTTTCTTT
TRBJ2-7 | NA | TRBV6-1 | TRBD1 | 14 | CASSEPGQGLEQYF | TGTGCCAGCAGTGAACCCGGACAGGGGTTGGAGCAGTACTTC
TRBJ2-5 | NA | TRBV5-1 | TRBD1 | 17 | CASSLGAGGARQETQYF | TGCGCCAGCAGCTTGGGGGCAGGGGGCGCGAGGCAAGAGACCCAGTACTTC
TRBJ2-7 | NA | TRBV7-2 | TRBD1 | 15 | CASSLDRVNVYEQYF | TGTGCCAGCAGCCTTGACAGGGTAAACGTCTACGAGCAGTACTTC
TRBJ2-3 | NA | TRBV11-2 | NA | 15 | CASSLSDQGLYTQYF | TGTGCCAGCAGCTTAAGTGATCAGGGTTTGTATACGCAGTATTTT
TRBJ2-2 | NA | TRBV4-1 | TRBD1 | 16 | CASSQDWGQGTGELFF | TGCGCCAGCAGCCAAGATTGGGGACAGGGCACCGGGGAGCTGTTTTTT
TRBJ1-3 | NA | TRBV7-9 | TRBD1 | 19 | CASSLVFGTGDISGNTIYF | TGTGCCAGCAGCTTAGTTTTCGGGACAGGGGATATCTCTGGAAACACCATATATTTT
TRBJ2-1 | NA | TRBV20-1 | TRBD2 | 15 | CSASFGTNPYNEQFF | TGCAGTGCTAGTTTCGGGACTAATCCCTACAATGAGCAGTTCTTC
TRBJ2-2 | few | TRBV6-5 | NA | 13 | CASPKLLGGELFF | TGTGCCAGCCCTAAGCTCCTCGGCGGGGAGCTGTTTTTT
TRBJ1-2 | once | TRBV12-3/TRBV12-4 | NA | 13 | CASSSGLSYGYTF | TGTGCCAGCAGTTCGGGACTGTCCTATGGCTACACCTTC
TRBJ1-3 | NA | TRBV5-1 | NA | 16 | CASSPGQTTPGNTIYF | TGCGCCAGCAGCCCAGGACAGACCACCCCTGGAAACACCATATATTTT
TRBJ1-2 | NA | TRBV20-1 | NA | 13 | CSASLREVGGYTF | TGCAGTGCTAGTCTCCGGGAGGTCGGAGGCTACACCTTC
TRBJ2-1 | NA | TRBV7-2 | NA | 15 | CASSLGVGVRNEQFF | TGTGCCAGCAGCTTAGGGGTGGGGGTACGGAATGAGCAGTTCTTC